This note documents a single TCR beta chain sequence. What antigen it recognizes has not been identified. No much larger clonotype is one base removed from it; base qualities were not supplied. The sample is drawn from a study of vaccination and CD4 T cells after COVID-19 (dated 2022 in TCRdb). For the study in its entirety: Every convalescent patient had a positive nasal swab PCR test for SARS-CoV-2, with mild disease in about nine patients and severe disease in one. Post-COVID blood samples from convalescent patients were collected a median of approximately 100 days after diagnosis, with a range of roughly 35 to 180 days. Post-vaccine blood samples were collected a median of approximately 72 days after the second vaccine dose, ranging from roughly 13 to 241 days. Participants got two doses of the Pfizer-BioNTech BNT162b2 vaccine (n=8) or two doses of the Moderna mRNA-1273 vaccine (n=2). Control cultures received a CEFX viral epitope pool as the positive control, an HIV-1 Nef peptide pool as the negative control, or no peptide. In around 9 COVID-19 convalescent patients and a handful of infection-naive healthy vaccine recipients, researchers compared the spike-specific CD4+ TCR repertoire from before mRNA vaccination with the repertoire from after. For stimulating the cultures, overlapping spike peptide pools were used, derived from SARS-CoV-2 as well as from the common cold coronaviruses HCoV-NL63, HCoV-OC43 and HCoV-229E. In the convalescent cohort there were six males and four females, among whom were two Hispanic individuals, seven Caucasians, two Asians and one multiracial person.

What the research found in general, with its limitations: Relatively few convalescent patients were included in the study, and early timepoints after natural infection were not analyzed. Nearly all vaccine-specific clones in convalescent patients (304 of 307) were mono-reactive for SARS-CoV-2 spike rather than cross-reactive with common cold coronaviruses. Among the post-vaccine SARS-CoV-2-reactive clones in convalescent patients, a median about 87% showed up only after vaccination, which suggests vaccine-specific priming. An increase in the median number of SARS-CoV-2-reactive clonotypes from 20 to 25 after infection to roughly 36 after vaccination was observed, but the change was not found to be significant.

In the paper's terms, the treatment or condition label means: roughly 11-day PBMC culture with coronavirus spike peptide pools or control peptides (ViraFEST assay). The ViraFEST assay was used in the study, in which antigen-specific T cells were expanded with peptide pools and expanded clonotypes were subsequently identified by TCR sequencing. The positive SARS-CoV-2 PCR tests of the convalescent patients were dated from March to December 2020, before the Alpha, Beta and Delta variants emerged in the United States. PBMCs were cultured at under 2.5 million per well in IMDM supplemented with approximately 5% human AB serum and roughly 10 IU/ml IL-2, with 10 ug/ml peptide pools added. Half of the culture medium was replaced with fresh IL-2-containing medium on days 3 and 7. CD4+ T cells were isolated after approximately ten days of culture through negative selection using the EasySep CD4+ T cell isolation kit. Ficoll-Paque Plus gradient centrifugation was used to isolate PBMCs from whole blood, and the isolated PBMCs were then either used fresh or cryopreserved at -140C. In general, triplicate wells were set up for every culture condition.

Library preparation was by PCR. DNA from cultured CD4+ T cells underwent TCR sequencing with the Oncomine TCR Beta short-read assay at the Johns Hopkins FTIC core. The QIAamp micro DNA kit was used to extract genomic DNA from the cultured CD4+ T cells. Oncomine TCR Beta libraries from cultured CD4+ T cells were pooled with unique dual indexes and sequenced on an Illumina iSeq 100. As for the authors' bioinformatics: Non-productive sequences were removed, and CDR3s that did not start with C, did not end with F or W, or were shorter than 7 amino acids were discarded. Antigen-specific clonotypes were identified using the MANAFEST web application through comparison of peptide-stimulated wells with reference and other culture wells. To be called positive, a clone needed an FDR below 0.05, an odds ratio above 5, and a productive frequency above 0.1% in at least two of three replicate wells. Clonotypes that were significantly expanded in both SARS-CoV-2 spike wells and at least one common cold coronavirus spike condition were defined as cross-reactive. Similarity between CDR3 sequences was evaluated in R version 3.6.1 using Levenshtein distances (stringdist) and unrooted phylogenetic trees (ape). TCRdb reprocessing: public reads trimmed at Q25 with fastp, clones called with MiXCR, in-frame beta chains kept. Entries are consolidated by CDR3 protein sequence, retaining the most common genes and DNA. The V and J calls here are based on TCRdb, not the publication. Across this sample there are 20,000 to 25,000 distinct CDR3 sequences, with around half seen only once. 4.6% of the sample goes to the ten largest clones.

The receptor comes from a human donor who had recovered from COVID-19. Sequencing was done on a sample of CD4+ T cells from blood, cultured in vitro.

The DNA sequence follows: TGCAGACCCCGGAACAGGGCCTCTAGCACAGATACGCAGTATTTT. It encodes CRPRNRASSTDTQYF. The chain is assembled from TRBV20-1 and TRBJ2-3, with a tentative D gene TRBD1 over 6 matching bases. The CDR3 runs 15 amino acids, cysteine and phenylalanine included. The sequence is cut down to CDR3 DNA, 45 bases in frame from base 1. From the germline V gene (reference sequence), CDR1 is DFQATT and CDR2 is SNEGSKA.